The 25 T cell receptor beta chains given below trace back to one sample, sequenced in a study of cytomegalovirus exposure and HLA in healthy donors. Primers for the PCR totalled 60 Vbeta and 13 Jbeta. Method: immunoSEQ multiplex PCR; TCRdb's copy keeps in-frame clones and lacks some. The sample lists fewer than 250,000 clones; roughly 80% were seen once. Specimen: PBMCs. These receptors were obtained from a man in his thirties or forties in good health and CMV-seronegative.

The chain employs TRBV6-1 and TRBJ2-7; D is uncertain. The CDR3 contains 13 residues. V was cut by 3 bases and J by 3 bases, with 9 bases left in between. CDR1 is MNHNS, CDR2 SASEGT, per germline. This chain's CDR3 is CASSDYSFYEQYF. Here the CDR3 DNA reads TGTGCCAGCAGTGACTACAGCTTCTACGAGCAGTACTTC.

The chain carries TRBV6-4 and TRBJ2-1; 10 bases line up with TRBD1. This CDR3 comprises 13 residues. Trimming took 5 bases from V and 8 from J; bases not matched to a gene: 3. Germline V gives CDR1 MRHNA, CDR2 SNTAGT. As DNA, the CDR3 is TGTGCCAGCAGTTGGGACAGGGGCTATGAGCAGTTCTTC. This codes for CASSWDRGYEQFF.

The rearrangement uses TRBV11-3 and TRBJ2-7, with D perhaps TRBD1 (5 bases). V lost 1 base to trimming and J lost 4 bases, with 11 bases between them. Per the germline V gene, CDR1 is SGHNT and CDR2 is YENEEA. The CDR3 loop spans 14 amino acids. The CDR3 reads CASSLASQGYEQYF. CDR3 in DNA: TGTGCCAGCAGCTTAGCCTCCCAGGGATACGAGCAGTACTTC.

The V call is TRBV25-1, the J call TRBJ2-7; no reliable D call. This CDR3 contains 13 residues. The V end lost 3 bases, the J end lost 3 bases, and 9 bases lay between the germline ends. The V gene's germline CDR1 is MGHDK and CDR2 SYGVNS. The CDR3 region has the DNA TGTGCCAGCAGTGACCGACACCTCTACGAGCAGTACTTC. This gives the protein CASSDRHLYEQYF.

The table lists this clone with a count of one. V gene TRBV2 combines with J gene TRBJ2-7; TRBD2 matches at 7 bases. Germline CDR1 SNHLY, CDR2 FYNNEI. This CDR3 is 12 amino acids long. Written as DNA, the CDR3 is TGTGCAACGAAAGCGGGGTCCTACGAGCAGTACTTC. It encodes CATKAGSYEQYF.

The CDR3 sequence is CATTDGGPNEKLFF. CDR3 nucleotide sequence: TGTGCCACCACAGACGGAGGCCCTAATGAAAAACTGTTTTTT. This chain joins TRBV28 and TRBJ1-4; D is undetermined. The CDR3 is 14 amino acids. Germline CDR1 MDHEN, CDR2 SYDVKM. V dropped 10 bases and J dropped 3 bases, with 15 bases sitting between them.

V gene TRBV10-1 combines with J gene TRBJ2-3, with 9 bases aligning to TRBD1. The CDR3 is 16 residues long. Germline lookup yields CDR1 WNHNN and CDR2 SYGVQD (reference sequence). Germline trimming cut 6 bases from V and 0 bases from J; bases unmatched to any gene: 7. The CDR3 DNA reads TGCGCCAGCAGCCCAGGGACAGGGTTTAGCACAGATACGCAGTATTTT. It is translated as CASSPGTGFSTDTQYF.

V usage is TRBV7-2 and J usage is TRBJ2-7; 9 bases match TRBD1. J was trimmed by 6 bases and V by 4 bases; bases with no gene match: 7. The germline V gene encodes CDR1 SGHTA and CDR2 FQGNSA. This CDR3 is built from 14 residues. The CDR3 here is CASSSTGGIGEQYF. Here the CDR3 DNA reads TGTGCCAGCAGCTCGACAGGGGGAATAGGCGAGCAGTACTTC.

This sequence joins TRBV29-1 and TRBJ2-2; the D is unclear. The germline V and J ends were trimmed by 4 bases and 6 bases, with 12 bases remaining between them. The CDR3 has 13 residues. Germline assignment: CDR1 SQVTM and CDR2 ANQGSEA. CDR3 bases: TGCAGCGTTGTAGTTGCCCTGGCCGGGGAGCTGTTTTTT. Protein: CSVVVALAGELFF.

This chain links TRBV4-1 with TRBJ2-1; a possible D gene is TRBD2 (6 bases). The CDR3 totals 13 residues. Trimming stripped 4 bases from V and 15 bases from J, with 19 bases between. The germline gives CDR1 MGHRA, CDR2 YSYEKL. This CDR3 is CASSPVLGTRTFF. DNA for the CDR3: TGCGCCAGCAGCCCCGTCCTCGGGACTCGAACGTTCTTC.

This clone was recorded only once. The genes are TRBV5-6 and TRBJ2-5; TRBD2 matches at 9 bases. Trimming removed 0 bases from V and 9 bases from J; junction bases left unmatched: 12. The CDR3 loop spans 16 amino acids. Germline V gene data show CDR1 as SGHDT and CDR2 as YYEEEE. The CDR3 DNA is TGTGCCAGCAGCTTGGAACTAGCGGGTGGCAAGAGGGCCCAGTACTTC. As protein: CASSLELAGGKRAQYF.

The genes are TRBV18 and TRBJ2-1, with TRBD1 matching over 8 bases. Losses at the gene ends were 3 bases for V and 11 bases for J; bases not matched to a gene: 6. There are 13 residues in the CDR3. Germline V gene lookup returns CDR1 KGHSH and CDR2 LQKENI. The CDR3 region has the DNA TGTGCCAGCTCACCTTTGGACAGGGATAAGCAGTTCTTC. It specifies CASSPLDRDKQFF.

This clone appeared a few times. The V call is TRBV7-8, the J call TRBJ1-5; possibly TRBD1 for D (6 bases). The CDR3 is made up of 18 amino acids. Germline V gene lookup returns CDR1 SGHVS and CDR2 FQNEAQ. V lost 2 bases, J lost 7 bases, and 24 bases lay in between. The CDR3 DNA is TGTGCCAGCAGCTTATTTTCGGACAGCCGATTTAACCTCCAGCCCCAGCATTTT. Its protein product is CASSLFSDSRFNLQPQHF.

This CDR3 is CASSEGPGELFF. CDR3 DNA: TGTGCCAGCAGTGAGGGGCCCGGGGAGCTGTTTTTT. The rearrangement uses TRBV25-1 and TRBJ2-2; TRBD1 is a possible D gene (5 bases). This CDR3 spans 12 amino acids. Trimming pared 3 bases from V and 6 bases from J, leaving 5 bases between. Germline V gene sequence: CDR1 MGHDK, CDR2 SYGVNS.

This chain connects TRBV29-1 to TRBJ1-4, with 12 positions matching TRBD1. Trimming cost V 7 bases and J 7 bases; bases outside gene matches: 1. This CDR3 is built from 12 residues. In germline, CDR1 is SQVTM, CDR2 ANQGSEA. The CDR3 nucleotides are TGCAGCGCGGGACAGGGGGCTGAAAAACTGTTTTTT. Residues: CSAGQGAEKLFF.

V gene TRBV27 combines with J gene TRBJ1-4; the match to TRBD1 covers 8 bases. Trimming removed 6 bases from V and 5 bases from J; junction bases left unmatched: 8. The CDR3 is 15 residues long. Germline assignment: CDR1 MNHEY and CDR2 SMNVEV (reference sequence). CDR3 DNA sequence: TGTGCCAGCAGACCCAGGGGGCTAATCAATGAAAAACTGTTTTTT. This gives the protein CASRPRGLINEKLFF.

This clone was observed a handful of times. The chain couples TRBV4-1 to TRBJ1-6; no clear D. CDR3 length: 15 residues. Germline CDR1 and CDR2: MGHRA and YSYEKL. The V end was cut by 0 bases, the J end by 8 bases, with 11 bases between. CDR3 sequence (DNA): TGCGCCAGCAGCCAAGAAGAGGGTGAGTATTCACCCCTCCACTTT. Encoded protein: CASSQEEGEYSPLHF.

The chain joins TRBV2 to TRBJ1-4, with TRBD1 matching over 7 bases. The germline CDR1 and CDR2 sequences are SNHLY and FYNNEI. This CDR3 has 14 amino acids. V lost 5 bases and J lost 7; bases outside the gene matches: 7. The CDR3, as DNA: TGTGCCAGCAGTAAGACAGGGTTTGGTGAAAAACTGTTTTTT. Its protein is CASSKTGFGEKLFF.

Of note for this clone: One end of the junction does not line up with germline, which may come from a read error. The chain joins TRBV28 to TRBJ2-7, with 9 bases aligning to TRBD1. This CDR3 contains 12 residues. Germline assignment: CDR1 MDHEN and CDR2 SYDVKM. The CDR3 here is CASSLVGQGLWF. Here the CDR3 DNA reads TGTGCCAGCAGTTTAGTTGGACAGGGGCTTTGGTTC.

This rearrangement joins TRBV6-5 to TRBJ2-5; the match to TRBD2 covers 11 bases. The germline gives CDR1 MNHEY, CDR2 SVGAGI. The ends lost 6 bases at V and 5 bases at J; junction bases unmatched: 8. CDR3 length: 15 residues. CDR3 region: CASSPRLAGRETQYF. In DNA, the CDR3 is TGTGCCAGCAGCCCCCGACTAGCGGGGAGGGAGACCCAGTACTTC.

The J gene is TRBJ2-3, the V gene TRBV27; D gene ambiguous. From germline, CDR1 is MNHEY and CDR2 SMNVEV (reference sequence). The ends were cut back, 4 bases at V and 1 base at J, with 15 bases in the middle. The CDR3 spans 16 residues. Here the CDR3 reads CASSWSPPSGTDTQYF. The CDR3 nucleotides read TGTGCCAGCAGTTGGTCTCCCCCCTCGGGCACAGATACGCAGTATTTT.

This clone was picked up a small number of times. The J gene is TRBJ2-5, the V gene TRBV11-2, with 7 nucleotides matching TRBD1. Per germline, CDR1 SGHAT and CDR2 FQNNGV. The CDR3 runs 13 residues. The J segment lost 1 base and the V segment lost 5 bases, leaving 1 base of the junction unmatched. The CDR3 sequence: CASSQGVQETQYF. The CDR3 nucleotides are TGTGCCAGCAGCCAGGGGGTCCAAGAGACCCAGTACTTC.

This chain uses TRBV6-5 with TRBJ1-6, with a tentative D call TRBD1 (5 bases). V was cut by 0 bases and J by 8 bases, with 8 bases left in between. Germline CDR1 MNHEY, CDR2 SVGAGI. CDR3 size: 14 residues. The DNA of the CDR3 is TGTGCCAGCAGTTACTCCTTCAGGGATTCACCCCTCCACTTT. Protein sequence: CASSYSFRDSPLHF.

The chain employs TRBV28 and TRBJ1-5; D unresolved. Germline CDR1 reads MDHEN; CDR2 reads SYDVKM. The V end was cut by 3 bases, the J end by 3 bases, with 9 bases between. The CDR3 spans 14 residues. Here the CDR3 reads CASSFLGYNQPQHF. The CDR3 DNA reads as TGTGCCAGCAGTTTTTTGGGCTACAATCAGCCCCAGCATTTT.

The V gene is TRBV9, the J gene TRBJ2-2, with D possibly being TRBD1 (6 bases). This CDR3 comprises 14 residues. The V gene's germline CDR1 is SGDLS and CDR2 YYNGEE. V lost 3 bases and J 8 bases, leaving 14 bases between the germline ends. The CDR3 is CASSADRLSGELFF. CDR3 DNA sequence: TGTGCCAGCAGCGCCGACAGGTTATCAGGGGAGCTGTTTTTT.